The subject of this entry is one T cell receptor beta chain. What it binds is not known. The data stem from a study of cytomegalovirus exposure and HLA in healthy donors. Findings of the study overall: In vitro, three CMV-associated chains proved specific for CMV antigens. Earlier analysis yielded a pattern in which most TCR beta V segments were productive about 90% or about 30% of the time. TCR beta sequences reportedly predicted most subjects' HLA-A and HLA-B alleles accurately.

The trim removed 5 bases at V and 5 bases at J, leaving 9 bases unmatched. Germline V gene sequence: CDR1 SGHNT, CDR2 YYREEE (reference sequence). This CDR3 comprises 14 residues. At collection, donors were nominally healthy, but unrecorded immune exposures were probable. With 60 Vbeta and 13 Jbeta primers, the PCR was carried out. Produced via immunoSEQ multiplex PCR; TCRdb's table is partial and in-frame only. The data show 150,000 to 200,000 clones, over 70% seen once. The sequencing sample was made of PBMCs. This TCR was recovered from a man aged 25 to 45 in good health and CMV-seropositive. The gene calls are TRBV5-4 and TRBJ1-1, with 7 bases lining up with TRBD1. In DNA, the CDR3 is TGTGCCAGCAGACTTAGGGGGCAAAGGACTGAAGCTTTCTTT. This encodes CASRLRGQRTEAFF.